The 12 T cell receptor beta chains below were found in one sample sequenced in a study of PD-L1 blockade in urothelial cancer. Profiled with immunoSEQ multiplex PCR; TCRdb holds only in-frame clones, not every one. The table has 70,000 to 85,000 clones, 84% seen once; the top ten hold less than 5.5%. This specimen was PBMCs, taken around atezolizumab (anti-PD-L1) treatment. These receptors were collected from a man between 65 and 85 years old with urothelial cancer.

CDR3 DNA: TGTGCCAGCTCACCAAAGGGGGCAGGCACCGGGGAGCTGTTTTTT. It translates to CASSPKGAGTGELFF. The V and J genes are TRBV18 and TRBJ2-2; 7 bases agree with TRBD1. The junction had 4 bases not matched to a gene; V was cut back by 2 bases and J by 4 bases. The V gene's germline CDR1 is KGHSH and CDR2 LQKENI. This CDR3 has 15 residues.

The chain couples TRBV27 to TRBJ1-2; tentatively, D is TRBD1 (6 bases). The V end was cut by 3 bases, the J end by 4 bases, with 18 bases between. Germline CDR1 MNHEY, CDR2 SMNVEV (reference sequence). The CDR3 is made up of 16 amino acids. The CDR3 nucleotides read TGTGCCAGCAGTTTTATGATTGGTCAGGGGATCTATGGCTACACCTTC. It translates to CASSFMIGQGIYGYTF.

The chain is built from TRBV9 and TRBJ2-5, with 10 bases identical to TRBD1. The CDR3 sequence is 15 residues long. V shed 4 bases, J shed 0 bases, and the junction held 3 bases outside the gene matches. Germline V CDR1 and CDR2: SGDLS, YYNGEE. The CDR3 nucleotides read TGTGCCAGCAGCTGGGGACAGGGGAACCAAGAGACCCAGTACTTC. It encodes CASSWGQGNQETQYF.

V and J are TRBV19 and TRBJ1-5, with D perhaps TRBD1 (5 bases). The ends were cut back, 1 base at V and 0 bases at J, with 13 bases in the middle. Germline V gives CDR1 LNHDA, CDR2 SQIVND (reference sequence). This CDR3 comprises 17 residues. The CDR3 DNA reads TGTGCCAGTAGTATAGTGGGGCTGGGGAATAGCAATCAGCCCCAGCATTTT. This sequence encodes CASSIVGLGNSNQPQHF.

This sequence joins TRBV7-3 and TRBJ1-2; the D is unclear. This CDR3 comprises 13 residues. V was clipped by 5 bases and J by 8 bases, with 15 bases between them. Germline V gene data show CDR1 as SGHTA and CDR2 as FQGTGA. The CDR3 protein is CASSDPTEEGYTF. In DNA, the CDR3 is TGTGCCAGCAGCGACCCAACGGAGGAGGGCTACACCTTC.

J is TRBJ2-1 and V is TRBV5-4, with 8 positions matching TRBD2. Germline CDR1 reads SGHNT; CDR2 reads YYREEE (reference sequence). Trimming removed 4 bases from V and 6 bases from J; junction bases left unmatched: 15. This CDR3 has 17 residues. The chain's CDR3 is CASSPAAGGGLGNEQFF. CDR3 DNA sequence: TGTGCCAGCAGCCCAGCGGCGGGAGGAGGGCTGGGCAATGAGCAGTTCTTC.

The J gene is TRBJ1-3, the V gene TRBV14; TRBD1 is a possible D gene (5 bases). Germline-derived CDR1 and CDR2 are SGHDN and FVKESK. Trimming cost V 2 bases and J 0 bases, with 14 bases left between them. This CDR3 has 17 amino acids. CDR3 in DNA: TGTGCCAGCAGCCAACGTCAGACAGCCCGCTCTGGAAACACCATATATTTT. It yields the protein CASSQRQTARSGNTIYF.

This clone was recorded once. This chain links TRBV5-1 with TRBJ1-6, with D unclear. V shed 3 bases and J shed 7 bases, with 8 bases lying between them. The CDR3 is made up of 13 amino acids. Germline CDR1 reads SGHRS; CDR2 reads YFSETQ. For the CDR3, the DNA is TGCGCCAGCAGCTATGGCCAGAATTCACCCCTCCACTTT. It specifies CASSYGQNSPLHF.

This clone was seen a few times. This chain uses TRBV7-6 with TRBJ2-7; TRBD2 agrees at 9 bases. From germline, CDR1 is SGHVS and CDR2 FNYEAQ. The CDR3 length is 15 residues. The trim removed 5 bases at V and 2 bases at J, leaving 7 bases unmatched. The CDR3 coding sequence is TGTGCCAGCAGCCTAGGCGCGGGAGGGCCCTACGAGCAGTACTTC. Its translation is CASSLGAGGPYEQYF.

This clone occurred once. The chain combines TRBV6-5 with TRBJ1-2; D not certain. V gave up 5 bases and J gave up 4 bases, with 14 bases separating them. This CDR3 is built from 14 residues. Germline V gene sequence: CDR1 MNHEY, CDR2 SVGAGI. CDR3 sequence (DNA): TGTGCCAGCAGTACTAAAGCAGAGTTCTATGGCTACACCTTC. Translated: CASSTKAEFYGYTF.

V is TRBV5-6 and J is TRBJ2-1, with TRBD2 matching over 9 bases. The ends lost 3 bases at V and 4 bases at J; junction bases unmatched: 8. Per germline, CDR1 SGHDT and CDR2 YYEEEE. The CDR3 loop spans 16 amino acids. The CDR3: CASSSVTSGEYNEQFF. The CDR3 nucleotides read TGTGCCAGCAGCTCGGTGACTAGCGGAGAATACAATGAGCAGTTCTTC.

The genes are TRBV7-2 and TRBJ2-5, with 10 bases that match TRBD2. Germline trimming cut 5 bases from V and 4 bases from J; bases unmatched to any gene: 10. Germline assignment: CDR1 SGHTA and CDR2 FQGNSA. CDR3 length equals 16 residues. The CDR3 sequence is CASSRDTTSGRETQYF. In DNA form, the CDR3 reads TGTGCCAGCAGCCGAGATACGACTAGCGGGCGAGAGACCCAGTACTTC.